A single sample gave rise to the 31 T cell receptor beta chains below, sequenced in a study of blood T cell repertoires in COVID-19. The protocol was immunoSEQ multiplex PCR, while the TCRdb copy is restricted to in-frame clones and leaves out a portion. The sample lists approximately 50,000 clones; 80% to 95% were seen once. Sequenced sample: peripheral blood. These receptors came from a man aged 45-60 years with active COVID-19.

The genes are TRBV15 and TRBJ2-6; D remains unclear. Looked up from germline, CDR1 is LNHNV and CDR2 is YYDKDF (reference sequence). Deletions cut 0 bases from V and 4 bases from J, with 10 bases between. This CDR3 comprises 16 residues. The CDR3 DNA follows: TGTGCCACCAGCAGAGATCTGGTACTGGGGGCCAACGTCCTGACTTTC. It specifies CATSRDLVLGANVLTF.

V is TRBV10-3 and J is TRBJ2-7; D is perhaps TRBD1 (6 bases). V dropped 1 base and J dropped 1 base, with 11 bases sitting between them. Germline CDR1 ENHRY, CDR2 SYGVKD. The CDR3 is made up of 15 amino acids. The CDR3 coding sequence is TGTGCCATCAGTGAGTTGGCAGGGGCTTCCTACGAGCAGTACTTC. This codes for CAISELAGASYEQYF.

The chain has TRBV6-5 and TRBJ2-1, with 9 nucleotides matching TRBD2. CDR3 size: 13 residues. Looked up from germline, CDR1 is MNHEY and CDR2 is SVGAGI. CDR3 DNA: TGTGCATGGGGGCGGGGGGGCCGCAATGAGCAGTTCTTC. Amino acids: CAWGRGGRNEQFF.

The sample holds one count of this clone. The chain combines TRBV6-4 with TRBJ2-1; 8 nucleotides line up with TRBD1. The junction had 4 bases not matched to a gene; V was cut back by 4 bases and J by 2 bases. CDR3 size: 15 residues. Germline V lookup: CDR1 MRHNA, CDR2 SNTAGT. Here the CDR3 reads CASSAGQGPYNEQFF. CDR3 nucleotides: TGTGCCAGCAGTGCCGGACAGGGACCCTACAATGAGCAGTTCTTC.

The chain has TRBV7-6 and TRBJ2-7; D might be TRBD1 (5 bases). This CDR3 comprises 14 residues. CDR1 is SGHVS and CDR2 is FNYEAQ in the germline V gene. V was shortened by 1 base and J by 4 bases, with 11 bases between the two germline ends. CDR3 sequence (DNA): TGTGCCAGCAGCTTAGAAGCAGGGCGGTACGAGCAGTACTTC. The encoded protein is CASSLEAGRYEQYF.

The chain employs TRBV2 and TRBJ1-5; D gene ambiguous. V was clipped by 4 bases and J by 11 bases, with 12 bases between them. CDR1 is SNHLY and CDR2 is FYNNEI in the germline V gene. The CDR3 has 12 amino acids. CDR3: CASSGGSEAQHF. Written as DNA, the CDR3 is TGTGCCAGCAGTGGAGGGTCTGAGGCCCAGCATTTT.

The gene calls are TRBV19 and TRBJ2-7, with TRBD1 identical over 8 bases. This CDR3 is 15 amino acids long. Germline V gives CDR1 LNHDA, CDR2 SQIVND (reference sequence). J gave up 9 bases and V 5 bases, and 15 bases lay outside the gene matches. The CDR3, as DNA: TGTGCCAGTAGTCTCTCCGGGACAGGCCCATTAGGGCAGTACTTC. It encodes CASSLSGTGPLGQYF.

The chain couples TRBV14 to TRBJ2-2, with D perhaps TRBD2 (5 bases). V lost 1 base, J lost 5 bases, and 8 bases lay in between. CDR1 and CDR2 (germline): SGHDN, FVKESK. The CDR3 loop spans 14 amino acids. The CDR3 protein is CASSQGRRTGELFF. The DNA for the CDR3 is TGTGCCAGCAGCCAAGGGAGGAGGACCGGGGAGCTGTTTTTT.

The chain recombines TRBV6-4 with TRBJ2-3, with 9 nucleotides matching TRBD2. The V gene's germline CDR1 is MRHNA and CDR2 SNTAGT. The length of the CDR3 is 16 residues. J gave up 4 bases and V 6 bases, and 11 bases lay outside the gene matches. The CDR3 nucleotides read TGTGCCAGCAGCCACCTGGCGGGAGGGCCCGCAGATACGCAGTATTTT. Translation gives CASSHLAGGPADTQYF.

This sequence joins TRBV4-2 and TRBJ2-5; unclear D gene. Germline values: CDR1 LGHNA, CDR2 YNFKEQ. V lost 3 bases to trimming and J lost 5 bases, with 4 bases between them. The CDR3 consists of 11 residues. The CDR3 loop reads CASSQRETQYF. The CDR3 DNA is TGTGCCAGCAGCCAGAGGGAGACCCAGTACTTC.

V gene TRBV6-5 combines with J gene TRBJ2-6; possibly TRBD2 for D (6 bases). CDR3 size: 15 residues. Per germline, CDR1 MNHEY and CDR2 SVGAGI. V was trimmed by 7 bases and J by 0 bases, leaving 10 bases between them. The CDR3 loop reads CASKLGGSGANVLTF. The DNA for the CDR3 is TGTGCCAGCAAACTCGGGGGCTCTGGGGCCAACGTCCTGACTTTC.

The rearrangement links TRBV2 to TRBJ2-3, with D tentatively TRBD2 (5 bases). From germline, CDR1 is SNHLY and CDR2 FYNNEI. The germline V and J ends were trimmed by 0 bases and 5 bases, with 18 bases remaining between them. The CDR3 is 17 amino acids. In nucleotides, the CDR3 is TGTGCCAGCAGTGAAGCGCTTCTGAGAGGGCAGAAAGATACGCAGTATTTT. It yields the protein CASSEALLRGQKDTQYF.

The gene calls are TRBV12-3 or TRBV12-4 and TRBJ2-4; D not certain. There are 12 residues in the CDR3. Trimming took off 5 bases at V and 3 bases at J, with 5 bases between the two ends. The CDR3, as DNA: TGTGCCAGCAGTCCCTACAAAAACATTCAGTACTTC. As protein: CASSPYKNIQYF.

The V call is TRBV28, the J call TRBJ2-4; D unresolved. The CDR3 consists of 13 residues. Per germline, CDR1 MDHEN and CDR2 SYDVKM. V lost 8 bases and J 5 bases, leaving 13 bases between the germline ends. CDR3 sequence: CASFRSAQNIQYF. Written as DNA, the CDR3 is TGTGCCAGCTTCAGGTCCGCACAAAACATTCAGTACTTC.

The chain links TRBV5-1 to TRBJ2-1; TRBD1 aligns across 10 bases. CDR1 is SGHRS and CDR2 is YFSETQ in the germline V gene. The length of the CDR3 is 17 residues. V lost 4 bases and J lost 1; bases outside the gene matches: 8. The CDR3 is CASSKDSGQGSYNEQFF. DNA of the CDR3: TGCGCCAGCAGCAAGGACTCGGGACAGGGGTCCTACAATGAGCAGTTCTTC.

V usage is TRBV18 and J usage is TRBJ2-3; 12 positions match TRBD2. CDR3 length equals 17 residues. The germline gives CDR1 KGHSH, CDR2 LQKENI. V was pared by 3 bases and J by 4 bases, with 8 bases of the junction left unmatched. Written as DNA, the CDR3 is TGTGCCAGCTCACCTACAGGACTAGCGGGATGGGCAGATACGCAGTATTTT. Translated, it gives CASSPTGLAGWADTQYF.

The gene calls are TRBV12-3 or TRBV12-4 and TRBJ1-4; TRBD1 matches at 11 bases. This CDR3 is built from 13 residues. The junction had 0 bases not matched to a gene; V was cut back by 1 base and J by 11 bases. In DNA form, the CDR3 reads TGTGCCAGCAGTTTAGGGACAGGGGGCAAACTGTTTTTT. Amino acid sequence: CASSLGTGGKLFF.

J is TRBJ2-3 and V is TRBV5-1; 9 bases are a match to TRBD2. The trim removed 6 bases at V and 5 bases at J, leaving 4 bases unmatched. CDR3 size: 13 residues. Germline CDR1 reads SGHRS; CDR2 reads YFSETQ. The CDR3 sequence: CASTSGNEDTQYF. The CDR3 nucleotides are TGCGCCAGCACTAGCGGGAATGAAGATACGCAGTATTTT. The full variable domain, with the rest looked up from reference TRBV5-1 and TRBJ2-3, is KAGVTQTPRYLIKTRGQQVTLSCSPISGHRSVSWYQQTPGQGLQFLFEYFSETQRNKGNFPGRFSGRQFSNSRSEMNVSTLELGDSALYLCASTSGNEDTQYFGPGTRLTVL.

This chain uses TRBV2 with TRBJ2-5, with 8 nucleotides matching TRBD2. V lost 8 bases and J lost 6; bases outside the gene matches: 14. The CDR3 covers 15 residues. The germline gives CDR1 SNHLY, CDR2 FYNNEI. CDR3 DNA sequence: TGTGCCAGCCGTTTGACCAGCGGGAGCACGCAGACCCAGTACTTC. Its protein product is CASRLTSGSTQTQYF.

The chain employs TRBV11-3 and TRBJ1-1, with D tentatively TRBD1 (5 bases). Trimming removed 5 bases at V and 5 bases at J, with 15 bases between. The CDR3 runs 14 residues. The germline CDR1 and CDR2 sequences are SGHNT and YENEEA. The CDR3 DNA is TGTGCCAGCAGCCCCGGGGGGGAGTATACTGAAGCTTTCTTT. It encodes CASSPGGEYTEAFF.

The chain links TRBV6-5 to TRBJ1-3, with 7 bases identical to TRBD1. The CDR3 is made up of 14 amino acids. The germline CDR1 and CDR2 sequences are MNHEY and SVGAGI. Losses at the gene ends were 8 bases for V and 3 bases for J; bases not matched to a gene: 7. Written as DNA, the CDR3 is TGTGCCAGCCTCACGGGACAGTTTGGAAACACCATATATTTT. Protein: CASLTGQFGNTIYF.

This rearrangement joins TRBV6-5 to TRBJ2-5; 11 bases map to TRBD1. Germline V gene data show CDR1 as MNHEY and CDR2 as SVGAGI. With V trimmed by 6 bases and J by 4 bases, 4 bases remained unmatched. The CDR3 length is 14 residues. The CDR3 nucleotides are TGTGCCAGCAGCGCTGGGACAGGGGGAGAGACCCAGTACTTC. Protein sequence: CASSAGTGGETQYF.

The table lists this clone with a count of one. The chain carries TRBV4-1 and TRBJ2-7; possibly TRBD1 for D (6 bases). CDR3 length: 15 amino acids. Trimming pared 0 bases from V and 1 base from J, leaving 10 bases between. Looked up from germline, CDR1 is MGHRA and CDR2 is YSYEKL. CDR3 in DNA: TGCGCCAGCAGCCAAGATGGGCAGGGGTCCTACGAGCAGTACTTC. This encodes CASSQDGQGSYEQYF.

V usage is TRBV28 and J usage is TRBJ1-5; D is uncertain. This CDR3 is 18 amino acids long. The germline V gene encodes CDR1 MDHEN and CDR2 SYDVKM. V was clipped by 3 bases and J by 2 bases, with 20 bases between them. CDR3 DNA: TGTGCCAGCAGTTTTCCTGGTTTCGCCGTGTCGGGCAATCAGCCCCAGCATTTT. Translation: CASSFPGFAVSGNQPQHF.

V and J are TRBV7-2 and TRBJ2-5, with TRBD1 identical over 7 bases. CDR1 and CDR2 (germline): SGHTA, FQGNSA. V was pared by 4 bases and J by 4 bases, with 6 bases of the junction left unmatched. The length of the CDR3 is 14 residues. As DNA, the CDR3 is TGTGCCAGCAGCTCCACAGGGGTGAGAGAGACCCAGTACTTC. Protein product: CASSSTGVRETQYF.

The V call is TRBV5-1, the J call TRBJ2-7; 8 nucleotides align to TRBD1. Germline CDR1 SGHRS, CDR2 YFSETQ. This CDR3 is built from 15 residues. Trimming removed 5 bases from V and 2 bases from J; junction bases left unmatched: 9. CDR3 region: CASRTLQGAAYEQYF. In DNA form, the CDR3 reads TGCGCCAGCAGGACCCTCCAGGGGGCGGCCTACGAGCAGTACTTC. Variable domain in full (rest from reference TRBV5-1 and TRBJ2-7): KAGVTQTPRYLIKTRGQQVTLSCSPISGHRSVSWYQQTPGQGLQFLFEYFSETQRNKGNFPGRFSGRQFSNSRSEMNVSTLELGDSALYLCASRTLQGAAYEQYFGPGTRLTVT.

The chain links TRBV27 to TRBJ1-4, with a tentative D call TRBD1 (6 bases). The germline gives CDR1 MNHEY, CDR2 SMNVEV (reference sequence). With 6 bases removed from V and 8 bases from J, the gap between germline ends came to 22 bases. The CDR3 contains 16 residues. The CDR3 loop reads CASSRDTTITGEKLFF. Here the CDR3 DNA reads TGTGCCAGCAGCCGGGACACGACCATAACCGGAGAAAAACTGTTTTTT.

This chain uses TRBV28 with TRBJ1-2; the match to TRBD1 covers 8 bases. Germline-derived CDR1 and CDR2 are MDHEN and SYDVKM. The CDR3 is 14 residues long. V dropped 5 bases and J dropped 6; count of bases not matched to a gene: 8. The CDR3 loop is CASSRTGTGDGYTF. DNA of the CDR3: TGTGCCAGCAGTCGCACCGGGACAGGAGATGGCTACACCTTC.

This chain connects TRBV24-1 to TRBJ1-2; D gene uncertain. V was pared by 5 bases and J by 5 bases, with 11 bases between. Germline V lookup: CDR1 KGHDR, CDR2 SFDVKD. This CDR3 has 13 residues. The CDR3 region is CATSGVGEYGYTF. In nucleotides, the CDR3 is TGTGCCACCAGTGGGGTCGGGGAATATGGCTACACCTTC.

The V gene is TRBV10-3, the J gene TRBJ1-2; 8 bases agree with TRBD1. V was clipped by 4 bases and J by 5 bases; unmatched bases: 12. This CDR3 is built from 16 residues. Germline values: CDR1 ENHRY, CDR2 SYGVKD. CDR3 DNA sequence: TGTGCCATCAGTGGGGTGCGGACAGGGAGTCCTTATGGCTACACCTTC. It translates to CAISGVRTGSPYGYTF.

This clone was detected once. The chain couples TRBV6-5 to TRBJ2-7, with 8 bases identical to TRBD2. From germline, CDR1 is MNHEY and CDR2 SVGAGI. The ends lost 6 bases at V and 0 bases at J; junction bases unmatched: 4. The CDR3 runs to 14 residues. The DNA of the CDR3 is TGTGCCAGCAGCTTAGCGGGGAGCTCCTACGAGCAGTACTTC. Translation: CASSLAGSSYEQYF.